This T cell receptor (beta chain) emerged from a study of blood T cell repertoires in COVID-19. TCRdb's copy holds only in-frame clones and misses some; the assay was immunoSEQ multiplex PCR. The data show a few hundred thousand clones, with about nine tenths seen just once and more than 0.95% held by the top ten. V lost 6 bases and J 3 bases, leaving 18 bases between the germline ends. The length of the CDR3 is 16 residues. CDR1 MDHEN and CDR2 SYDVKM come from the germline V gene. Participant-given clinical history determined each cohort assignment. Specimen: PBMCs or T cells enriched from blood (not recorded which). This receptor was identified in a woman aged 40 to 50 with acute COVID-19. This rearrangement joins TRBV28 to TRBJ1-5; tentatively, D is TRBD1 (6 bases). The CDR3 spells CASRIYTGPVNQPQHF. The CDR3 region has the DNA TGTGCCAGCAGAATATATACAGGGCCCGTCAATCAGCCCCAGCATTTT.